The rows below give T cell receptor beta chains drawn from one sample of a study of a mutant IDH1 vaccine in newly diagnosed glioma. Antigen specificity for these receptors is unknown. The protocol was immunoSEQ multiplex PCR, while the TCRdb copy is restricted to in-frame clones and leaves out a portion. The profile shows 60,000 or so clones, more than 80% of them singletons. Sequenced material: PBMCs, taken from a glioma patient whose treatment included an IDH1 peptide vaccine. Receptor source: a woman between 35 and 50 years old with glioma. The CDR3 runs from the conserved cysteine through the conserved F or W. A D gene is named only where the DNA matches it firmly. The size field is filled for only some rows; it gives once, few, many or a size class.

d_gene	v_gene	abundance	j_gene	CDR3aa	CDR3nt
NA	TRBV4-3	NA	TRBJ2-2	CASSPREGTPAGELFF	TGCGCCAGCAGCCCCAGGGAGGGGACACCCGCCGGGGAGCTGTTTTTT
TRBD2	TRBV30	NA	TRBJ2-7	CASVLASGRENEQYF	TGTGCCTCCGTTTTGGCTAGCGGGAGGGAGAACGAGCAGTACTTC
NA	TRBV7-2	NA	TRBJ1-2	CASSTRVRRDGYTF	TGTGCCAGCAGCACCAGGGTCCGACGGGATGGCTACACCTTC
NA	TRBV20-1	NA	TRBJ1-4	CSAQRGGRLFF	TGCAGTGCTCAAAGAGGTGGGAGACTGTTTTTT
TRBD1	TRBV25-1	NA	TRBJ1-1	CASTLTGDRNTEAFF	TGTGCCAGCACCCTGACAGGGGACAGGAACACTGAAGCTTTCTTT
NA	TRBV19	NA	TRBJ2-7	CASRWRTSSSYEQYF	TGTGCCAGTAGATGGAGGACATCCTCTTCCTACGAGCAGTACTTC
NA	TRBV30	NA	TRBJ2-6	CAWSVTVSGANVLTF	TGTGCCTGGAGTGTAACAGTCTCTGGGGCCAACGTCCTGACTTTC
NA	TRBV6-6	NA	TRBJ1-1	CASSYLRGRAAFF	TGTGCCAGCAGTTACCTGAGGGGCCGGGCCGCTTTCTTT
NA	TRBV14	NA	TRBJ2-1	CASSQGEGLLEGEQFF	TGTGCCAGCAGCCAAGGCGAGGGACTGCTGGAAGGGGAGCAGTTCTTC
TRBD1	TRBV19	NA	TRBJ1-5	CASSRGGQGWSNQPQHF	TGTGCCAGTAGTAGAGGGGGACAGGGATGGAGCAATCAGCCCCAGCATTTT
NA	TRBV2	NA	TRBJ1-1	CASKAARGGNTEAFF	TGTGCCAGCAAAGCGGCAAGGGGGGGGAACACTGAAGCTTTCTTT
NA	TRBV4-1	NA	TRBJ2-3	CASSQGALGTDTQYF	TGCGCCAGCAGCCAGGGGGCGTTGGGCACAGATACGCAGTATTTT
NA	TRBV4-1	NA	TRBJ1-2	CASSPSGVYGYTF	TGCGCCAGCAGCCCCTCCGGCGTCTATGGCTACACCTTC
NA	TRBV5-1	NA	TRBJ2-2	CASSFIGSSGELFF	TGCGCCAGCAGCTTTATCGGGAGTTCCGGGGAGCTGTTTTTT
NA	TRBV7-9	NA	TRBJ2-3	CASSLEVTAATQYF	TGTGCCAGCAGCTTAGAGGTAACGGCCGCTACGCAGTATTTT
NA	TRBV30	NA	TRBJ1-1	CAWNWDINTEAFF	TGTGCCTGGAATTGGGACATAAACACTGAAGCTTTCTTT
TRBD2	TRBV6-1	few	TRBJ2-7	CASSGLTSESYEQYF	TGTGCCAGCAGTGGACTGACTAGCGAATCCTACGAGCAGTACTTC
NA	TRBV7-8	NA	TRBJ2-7	CASSFMSSEQYF	TGTGCCAGCAGCTTCATGTCGTCCGAGCAGTACTTC
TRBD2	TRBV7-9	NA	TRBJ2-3	CASSLSGGAVDTQYF	TGTGCCAGCAGCTTGAGCGGGGGGGCCGTAGATACGCAGTATTTT
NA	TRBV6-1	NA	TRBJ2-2	CASSELLRVKTGELFF	TGTGCCAGCAGTGAACTGTTGCGGGTAAAAACCGGGGAGCTGTTTTTT
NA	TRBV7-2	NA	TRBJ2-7	CASSRAPTYEQYF	TGTGCCAGCAGCCGGGCCCCAACCTACGAGCAGTACTTC
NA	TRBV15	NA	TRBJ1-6	CATSRGGSPLHF	TGTGCCACCAGCAGAGGAGGGTCCCCCCTCCACTTT
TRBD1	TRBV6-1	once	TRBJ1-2	CASSAAGQGIGYTF	TGTGCCAGCAGTGCCGCCGGACAGGGGATCGGCTACACCTTC
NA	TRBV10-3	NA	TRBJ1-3	CAISELGRGRDTIYF	TGTGCCATCAGTGAGTTGGGAAGGGGTCGAGACACCATATATTTT
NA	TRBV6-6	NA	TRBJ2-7	CASSFGGREQYF	TGTGCCAGCAGTTTCGGGGGGCGCGAGCAGTACTTC
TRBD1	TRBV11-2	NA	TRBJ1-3	CASSYAGGGNTIYF	TGTGCCAGCAGCTACGCAGGGGGCGGTAACACCATATATTTT